The 13 T cell receptor beta chains in this list originate from one sample, sequenced in a study of blood T cells in healthy people across ages. A second roughly 6 to 12 cycle PCR used barcoded and J-beta primers. TCRdb reprocessed the 5' RACE reads via MiXCR and lists one record per CDR3 protein. Seen here are roughly 800,000 distinct CDR3 sequences, about 62% observed once, and the top ten hold around 22%. The sample comprised blood. These receptors all stem from a man aged 30 to 45 in good health.

This sequence joins TRBV27 and TRBJ2-3; D possibly corresponds to TRBD2 (6 bases). V gave up 3 bases and J gave up 2 bases, with 15 bases separating them. Germline CDR1 reads MNHEY; CDR2 reads SMNVEV (reference sequence). This CDR3 spans 16 amino acids. CDR3 loop: CASSFETSSLTDTQYF. CDR3 coding DNA: TGTGCCAGCAGTTTCGAAACTAGCAGCCTCACAGATACGCAGTATTTT.

The CDR3 bases are TGCAGCGTTGAAGGCCTTCTTGCGGCAGATACGCAGTATTTT. Translating gives CSVEGLLAADTQYF. The V and J genes are TRBV29-1 and TRBJ2-3, with D unresolved. The CDR3 has 14 residues. CDR1 is SQVTM, CDR2 ANQGSEA, per germline. V was trimmed by 1 base and J by 4 bases, leaving 12 bases between them.

In its sample, this clonotype was seen a few times. The CDR3 region is CSASIAGVYEQYF. The DNA of the CDR3 is TGCAGTGCTTCAATAGCGGGGGTCTACGAGCAGTACTTC. The J gene is TRBJ2-7, the V gene TRBV20-1; TRBD2 aligns across 9 bases. Germline CDR1 reads DFQATT; CDR2 reads SNEGSKA (reference sequence). V lost 5 bases to trimming and J lost 3 bases; unmatched junction nucleotides: 5. The CDR3 is made up of 13 amino acids.

The chain uses TRBV4-2 and TRBJ2-2; 10 nucleotides align to TRBD2. V was clipped by 1 base and J by 2 bases; unmatched bases: 10. This CDR3 region has 19 residues. Looked up from germline, CDR1 is LGHNA and CDR2 is YNFKEQ. CDR3 protein: CASSQVVLRTSGNTGELFF. The CDR3 DNA follows: TGTGCCAGCAGCCAAGTTGTGCTCCGGACTAGCGGTAACACCGGGGAGCTGTTTTTT.

The V gene is TRBV7-2, the J gene TRBJ2-1; D uncertain. The CDR3 contains 14 residues. CDR1 and CDR2 from the germline V gene are SGHTA and FQGNSA. V shed 6 bases and J shed 1 base, with 10 bases lying between them. CDR3 sequence: CASRPAGSYNEQFF. Written as DNA, the CDR3 is TGTGCCAGCAGACCCGCCGGGTCCTACAATGAGCAGTTCTTC.

This chain joins TRBV7-2 and TRBJ2-3, with a possible D match to TRBD2 (6 bases). The V end lost 2 bases, the J end lost 6 bases, and 27 bases lay between the germline ends. Germline CDR1 and CDR2: SGHTA and FQGNSA. The CDR3 runs 19 residues. The CDR3 loop is CASSLSPSPGLPGMDTQYF. The CDR3 nucleotides read TGTGCCAGCAGCTTATCCCCCTCCCCGGGACTCCCAGGGATGGATACGCAGTATTTT.

The gene calls are TRBV7-2 and TRBJ1-3; D remains ambiguous. There are 16 residues in the CDR3. The germline V gene encodes CDR1 SGHTA and CDR2 FQGNSA. Between the trimmed V and J ends, which lost 1 base and 3 bases, there was a span of 13 bases. The CDR3 protein is CASSLVAGSSGNTIYF. Written as DNA, the CDR3 is TGTGCCAGCAGCTTAGTGGCAGGTTCAAGTGGAAACACCATATATTTT.

The chain joins TRBV20-1 to TRBJ2-3; 10 nucleotides line up with TRBD1. V was pared by 4 bases and J by 4 bases, with 8 bases of the junction left unmatched. CDR3 length equals 15 residues. In germline, CDR1 is DFQATT, CDR2 SNEGSKA (reference sequence). The CDR3 spells CSAIRDRGGADTQYF. CDR3 nucleotides: TGCAGTGCTATCCGGGACAGGGGAGGGGCAGATACGCAGTATTTT.

V gene TRBV29-1 combines with J gene TRBJ2-7; D is perhaps TRBD2 (6 bases). The V end lost 4 bases, the J end lost 3 bases, and 13 bases lay between the germline ends. Germline V CDR1 and CDR2: SQVTM, ANQGSEA. The CDR3 spans 13 residues. This chain's CDR3 is CSVVSGLNYEQYF. For the CDR3, the DNA is TGCAGCGTTGTAAGCGGGCTAAACTACGAGCAGTACTTC.

Regarding this clonotype: This may be a read error, as it is one base from a much larger clone. The chain combines TRBV10-3 with TRBJ2-5, with D possibly being TRBD1 (7 bases). This CDR3 is 14 amino acids long. Germline CDR1 and CDR2: ENHRY and SYGVKD. V lost 10 bases to trimming and J lost 2 bases, with 17 bases between them. CDR3 residues: CASGTAPLQETQYF. The CDR3 nucleotides are TGTGCCAGCGGGACAGCCCCGTTACAAGAGACCCAGTACTTC.

The rearrangement joins TRBV12-3 or TRBV12-4 to TRBJ2-1; 7 bases line up with TRBD2. With 6 bases clipped from V and 10 bases from J, the junction kept 12 bases outside the gene matches. The CDR3 contains 14 residues. This chain's CDR3 is CASRGAGRSVEQFF. The CDR3 DNA follows: TGTGCCAGCAGAGGAGCGGGACGATCTGTGGAGCAGTTCTTC.

The rearrangement uses TRBV7-3 and TRBJ2-6; 7 bases agree with TRBD1. The ends lost 8 bases at V and 2 bases at J; junction bases unmatched: 9. The CDR3 is made up of 16 amino acids. CDR1 is SGHTA and CDR2 is FQGTGA in the germline V gene. The CDR3, as DNA: TGTGCCAGCGGCCCCCAGACAGGGACTGGGGCCAACGTCCTGACTTTC. Translation: CASGPQTGTGANVLTF.

This clonotype was seen only a few times. The chain is built from TRBV7-6 and TRBJ1-1; D gene ambiguous. Trimming pared 2 bases from V and 11 bases from J, leaving 18 bases between. The CDR3 runs 14 residues. CDR1 SGHVS and CDR2 FNYEAQ come from the germline V gene. In DNA form, the CDR3 reads TGTGCCAGCAGCTTAAACCCCAATATCGGTGAGGCTTTCTTT. The encoded protein is CASSLNPNIGEAFF.